This T cell receptor (beta chain) is drawn from a study of spatial heterogeneity in lung cancer. Study-wide background: Sequenced were any available follow-up PBMC samples, which had been obtained a median of roughly two years after resection. Sequence detection consistently recorded a greater number of beta-chain than alpha-chain sequences. Study results and caveats: Tumor TCRs that were ubiquitous and expanded showed up in blood more at resection than follow-up.

This clonotype was seen repeatedly, ten times or more. Its specificity is unknown. Time point specified: blood at routine non-recurrence follow-up after resection. Single TCR cDNA molecules each had their own unique molecular identifier. TCRdb re-called the 5' RACE reads through MiXCR, storing one row per CDR3 protein. The repertoire holds around 40,000 distinct CDR3 sequences, approximately 8% seen once, with roughly a tenth in the top ten. The CDR3 has 12 residues. The germline CDR1 and CDR2 sequences are SEHNR and FQNEAQ (reference sequence). Trimming stripped 3 bases from V and 7 bases from J, with 10 bases between.

The sequence was obtained from a male donor with early-stage non-small cell lung cancer. This sequence joins TRBV7-9 and TRBJ2-7, with D tentatively TRBD2 (5 bases). The specimen was PBMCs, collected at follow-up. CDR3 nucleotide sequence: TGTGCCAGCAGCTTGGCCCGGGGTGAGCAGTACTTC. Its translation: CASSLARGEQYF.